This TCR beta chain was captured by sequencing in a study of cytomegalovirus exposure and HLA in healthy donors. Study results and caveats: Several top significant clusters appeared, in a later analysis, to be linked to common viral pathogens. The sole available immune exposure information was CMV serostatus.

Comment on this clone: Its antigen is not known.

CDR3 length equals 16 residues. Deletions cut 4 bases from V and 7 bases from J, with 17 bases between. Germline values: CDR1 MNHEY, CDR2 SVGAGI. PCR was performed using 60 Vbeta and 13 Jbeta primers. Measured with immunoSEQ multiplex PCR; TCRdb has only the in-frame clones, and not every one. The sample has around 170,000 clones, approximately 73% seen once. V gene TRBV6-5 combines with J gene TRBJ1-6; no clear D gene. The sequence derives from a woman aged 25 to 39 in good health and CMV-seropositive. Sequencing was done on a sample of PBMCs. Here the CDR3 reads CASSLPLTAGNSPLHF. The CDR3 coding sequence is TGTGCCAGCAGTTTACCCCTGACGGCGGGGAATTCACCCCTCCACTTT.